Sequencing of this T cell receptor beta chain was carried out in a study of esophageal squamous cell carcinoma under preoperative chemotherapy. About the study: Both tumor-infiltrating lymphocytes and peripheral blood T cells had their TCR repertoires profiled. Study outcomes and limitations: Clonal contraction, more than amplification, hit abundant clones after paclitaxel-nedaplatin. Peripheral T cells migrating into the tumor appeared to partly supply post-treatment tumor-infiltrating lymphocytes.

Comment on this clonotype: The antigen is undetermined.

Time point specified: after preoperative PTX-NDP chemotherapy. Before surgery, patients were given preoperative paclitaxel-nedaplatin chemotherapy. Using its own MiXCR run on the PCR reads, TCRdb lists one record per CDR3 protein. Of some 30,000 distinct CDR3 sequences detected, around 50% appear once; the ten largest clones hold less than 30%. The sequence was collected from a human donor with esophageal squamous cell carcinoma. The donor label of this sample is uncertain. Collection took place from a patient given preoperative chemotherapy.

CDR3 sequence (DNA): TGTGCGGGCAGCTTAGGGGGGGCGGGGGGGCGAGGCCAAGATACGCAGTACTTC. Translating gives CAGSLGGAGGRGQDTQYF. V usage is TRBV7-6 and J usage is TRBJ2-3; TRBD2 aligns across 9 bases. Judging by the DNA end, TRBJ2-7 fits better; the J call may be wrong. This CDR3 spans 18 amino acids. Germline lookup yields CDR1 SGHVS and CDR2 FNYEAQ.